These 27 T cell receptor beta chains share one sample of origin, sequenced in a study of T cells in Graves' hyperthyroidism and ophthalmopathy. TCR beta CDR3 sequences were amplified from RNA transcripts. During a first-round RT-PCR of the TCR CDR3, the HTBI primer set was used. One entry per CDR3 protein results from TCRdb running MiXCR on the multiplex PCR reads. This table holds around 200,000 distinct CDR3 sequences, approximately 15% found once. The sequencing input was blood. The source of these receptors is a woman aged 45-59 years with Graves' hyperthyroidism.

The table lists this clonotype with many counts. CDR3 bases: TGTGCCAGCAGTGAAGCAACGGGGGGGCCTGGCGAGCAGTACTTC. Amino acid sequence: CASSEATGGPGEQYF. V usage is TRBV2 and J usage is TRBJ2-7; 8 nucleotides align to TRBD2. This CDR3 contains 15 residues. V shed 0 bases, J shed 6 bases, and the junction held 7 bases outside the gene matches. Germline V gene data show CDR1 as SNHLY and CDR2 as FYNNEI.

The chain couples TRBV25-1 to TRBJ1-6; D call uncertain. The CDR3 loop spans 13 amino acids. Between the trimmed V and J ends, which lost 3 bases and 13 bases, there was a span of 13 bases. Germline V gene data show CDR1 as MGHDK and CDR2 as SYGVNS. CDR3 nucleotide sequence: TGTGCCAGCAGTGAGTCGCCCCGGGCCCCCCTCCACTTT. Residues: CASSESPRAPLHF.

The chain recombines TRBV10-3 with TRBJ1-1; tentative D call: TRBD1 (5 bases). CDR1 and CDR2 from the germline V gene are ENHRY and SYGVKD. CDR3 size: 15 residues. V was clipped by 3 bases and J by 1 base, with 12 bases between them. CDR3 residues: CAISDLSQGNTEAFF. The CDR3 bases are TGTGCCATCAGTGACCTCTCCCAGGGGAACACTGAAGCTTTCTTT.

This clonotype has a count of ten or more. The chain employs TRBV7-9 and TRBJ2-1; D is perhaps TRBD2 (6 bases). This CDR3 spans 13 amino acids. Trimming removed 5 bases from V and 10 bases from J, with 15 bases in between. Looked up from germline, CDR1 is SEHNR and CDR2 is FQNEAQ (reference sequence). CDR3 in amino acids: CASSPGWAGEQFF. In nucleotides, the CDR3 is TGTGCCAGCAGCCCCGGCTGGGCGGGGGAGCAGTTCTTC.

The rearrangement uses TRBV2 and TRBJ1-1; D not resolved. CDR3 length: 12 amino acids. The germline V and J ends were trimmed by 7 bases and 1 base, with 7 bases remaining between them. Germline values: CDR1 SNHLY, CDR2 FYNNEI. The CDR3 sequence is CASIKQNTEAFF. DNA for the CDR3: TGTGCCAGCATAAAGCAGAACACTGAAGCTTTCTTT.

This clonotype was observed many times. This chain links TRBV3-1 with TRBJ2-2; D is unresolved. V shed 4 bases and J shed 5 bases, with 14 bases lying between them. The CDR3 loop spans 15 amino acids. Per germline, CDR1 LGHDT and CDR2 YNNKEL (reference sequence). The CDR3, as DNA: TGTGCCAGCAGCCGACTGATTCTTCCTACCGGGGAGCTGTTTTTT. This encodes CASSRLILPTGELFF.

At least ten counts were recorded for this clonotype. CDR3 in DNA: TGCGCCAGCAGCTTGGCCGGACAGGGTCTTGGCTACACCTTC. Protein: CASSLAGQGLGYTF. The chain combines TRBV5-1 with TRBJ1-2; TRBD1 matches at 8 bases. Trimming cost V 0 bases and J 7 bases; bases outside gene matches: 5. The germline CDR1 and CDR2 sequences are SGHRS and YFSETQ. This CDR3 comprises 14 residues.

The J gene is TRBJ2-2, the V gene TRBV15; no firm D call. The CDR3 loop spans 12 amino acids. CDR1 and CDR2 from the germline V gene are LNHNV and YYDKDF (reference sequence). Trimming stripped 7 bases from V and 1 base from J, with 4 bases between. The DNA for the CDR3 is TGTGCCACCACCGGGAACACCGGGGAGCTGTTTTTT. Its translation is CATTGNTGELFF.

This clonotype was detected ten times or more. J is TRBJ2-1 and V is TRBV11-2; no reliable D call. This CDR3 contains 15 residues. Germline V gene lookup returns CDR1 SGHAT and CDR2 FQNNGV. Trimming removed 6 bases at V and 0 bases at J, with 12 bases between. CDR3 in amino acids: CASSSTLSSYNEQFF. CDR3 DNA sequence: TGTGCCAGCAGTAGTACTCTAAGCTCCTACAATGAGCAGTTCTTC.

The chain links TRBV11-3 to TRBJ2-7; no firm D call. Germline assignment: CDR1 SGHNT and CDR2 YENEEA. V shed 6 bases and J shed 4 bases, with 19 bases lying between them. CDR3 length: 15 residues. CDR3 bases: TGTGCCAGCAGACCCCCCCCCCTCCGAGTGTACGAGCAGTACTTC. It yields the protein CASRPPPLRVYEQYF.

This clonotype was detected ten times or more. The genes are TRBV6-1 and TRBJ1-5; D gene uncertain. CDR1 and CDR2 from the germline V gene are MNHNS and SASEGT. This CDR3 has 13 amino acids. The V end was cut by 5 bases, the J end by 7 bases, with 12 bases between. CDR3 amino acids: CASSYGFGQPQHF. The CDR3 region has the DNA TGTGCCAGCAGTTACGGGTTCGGACAGCCCCAGCATTTT.

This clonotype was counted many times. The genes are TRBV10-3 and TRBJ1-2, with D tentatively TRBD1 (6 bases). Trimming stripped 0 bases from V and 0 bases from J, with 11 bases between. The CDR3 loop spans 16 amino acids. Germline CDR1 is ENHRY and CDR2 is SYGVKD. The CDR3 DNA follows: TGTGCCATCAGTGAGTCGACTCAGGGGTCTAACTATGGCTACACCTTC. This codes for CAISESTQGSNYGYTF.

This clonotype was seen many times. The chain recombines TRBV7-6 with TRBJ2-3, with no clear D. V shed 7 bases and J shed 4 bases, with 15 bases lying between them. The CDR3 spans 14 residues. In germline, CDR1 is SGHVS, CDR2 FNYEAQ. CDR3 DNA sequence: TGTGCCAGCACCCGATCTGGGGTAGCAGATACGCAGTATTTT. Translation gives CASTRSGVADTQYF. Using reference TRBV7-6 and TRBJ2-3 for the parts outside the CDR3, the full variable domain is GAGVSQSPRYKVTKRGQDVALRCDPISGHVSLYWYRQALGQGPEFLTYFNYEAQQDKSGLPNDRFSAERPEGSISTLTIQRTEQRDSAMYRCASTRSGVADTQYFGPGTRLTVL.

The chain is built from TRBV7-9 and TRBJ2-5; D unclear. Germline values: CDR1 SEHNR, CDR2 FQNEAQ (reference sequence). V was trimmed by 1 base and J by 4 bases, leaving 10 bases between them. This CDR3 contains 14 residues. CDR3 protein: CASSLGAQSETQYF. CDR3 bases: TGTGCCAGCAGCTTAGGGGCTCAATCAGAGACCCAGTACTTC.

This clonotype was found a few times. Written as DNA, the CDR3 is TGTGCCAGCAGCACTGGACAGTACAATGAGCAGTTCTTC. It encodes CASSTGQYNEQFF. The genes are TRBV9 and TRBJ2-1; D is possibly TRBD1 (6 bases). V lost 4 bases, J lost 4 bases, and 9 bases lay in between. CDR3 length equals 13 residues. Germline V gives CDR1 SGDLS, CDR2 YYNGEE.

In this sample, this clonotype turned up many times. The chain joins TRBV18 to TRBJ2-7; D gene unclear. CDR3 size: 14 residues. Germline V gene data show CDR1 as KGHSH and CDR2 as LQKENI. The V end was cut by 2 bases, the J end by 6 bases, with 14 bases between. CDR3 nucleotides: TGTGCCAGCTCACCAACTGGGCCCTCGGGCGAGCAGTACTTC. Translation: CASSPTGPSGEQYF.

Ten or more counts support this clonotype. In nucleotides, the CDR3 is TGTGCCAGCAGGTTGGGGGGATACAATGAGCAGTTCTTC. It codes for CASRLGGYNEQFF. The chain is built from TRBV27 and TRBJ2-1; tentatively, D is TRBD2 (6 bases). Germline CDR1 and CDR2: MNHEY and SMNVEV (reference sequence). The CDR3 spans 13 residues. V lost 6 bases, J lost 4 bases, and 10 bases lay in between.

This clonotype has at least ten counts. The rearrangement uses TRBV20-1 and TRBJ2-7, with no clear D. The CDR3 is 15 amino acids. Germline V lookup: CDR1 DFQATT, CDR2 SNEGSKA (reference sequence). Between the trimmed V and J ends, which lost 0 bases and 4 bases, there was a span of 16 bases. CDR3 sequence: CSARDIEVLTYEQYF. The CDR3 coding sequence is TGCAGTGCTAGAGATATTGAGGTATTGACTTACGAGCAGTACTTC.

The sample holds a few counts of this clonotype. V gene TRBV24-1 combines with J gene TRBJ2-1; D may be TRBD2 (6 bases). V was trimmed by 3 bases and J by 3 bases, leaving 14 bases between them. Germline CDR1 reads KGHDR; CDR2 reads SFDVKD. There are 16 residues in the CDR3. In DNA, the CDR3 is TGTGCCACCAGTGATCCCCGGAGGGCCCTCTACAATGAGCAGTTCTTC. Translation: CATSDPRRALYNEQFF.

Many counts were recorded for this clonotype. CDR3 protein: CSARVFGYQETQYF. The CDR3 coding sequence is TGCAGTGCTAGAGTCTTTGGTTACCAAGAGACCCAGTACTTC. The chain is built from TRBV20-1 and TRBJ2-5; D uncertain. The germline gives CDR1 DFQATT, CDR2 SNEGSKA (reference sequence). This CDR3 has 14 residues. V gave up 1 base and J gave up 0 bases, with 9 bases separating them.

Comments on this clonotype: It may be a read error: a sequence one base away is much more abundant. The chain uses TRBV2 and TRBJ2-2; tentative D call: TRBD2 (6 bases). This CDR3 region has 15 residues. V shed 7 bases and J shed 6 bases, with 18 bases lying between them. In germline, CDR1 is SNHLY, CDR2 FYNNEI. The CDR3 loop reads CASNPAGHSAGELFF. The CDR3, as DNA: TGTGCCAGCAATCCAGCGGGTCATTCAGCCGGGGAGCTGTTTTTT.

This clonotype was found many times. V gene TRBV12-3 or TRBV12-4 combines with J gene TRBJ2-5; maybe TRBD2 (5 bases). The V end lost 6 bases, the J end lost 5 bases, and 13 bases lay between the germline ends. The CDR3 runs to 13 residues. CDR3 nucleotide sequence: TGTGCCAGCAGCCGCACCGGGGTCGAGACCCAGTACTTC. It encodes CASSRTGVETQYF.

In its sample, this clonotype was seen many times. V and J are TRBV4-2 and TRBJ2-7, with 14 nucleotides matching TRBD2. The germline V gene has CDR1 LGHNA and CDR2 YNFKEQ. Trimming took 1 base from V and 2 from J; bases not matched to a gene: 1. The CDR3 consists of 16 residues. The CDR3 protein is CASSQGLAGGPYEQYF. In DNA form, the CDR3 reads TGTGCCAGCAGCCAAGGACTAGCGGGGGGGCCCTACGAGCAGTACTTC.

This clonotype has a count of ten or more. In DNA form, the CDR3 reads TGTGCCAGCAGTTTATCGGGGGCGAACTATGGCTACACCTTC. Its translation: CASSLSGANYGYTF. The chain couples TRBV27 to TRBJ1-2; tentatively, D is TRBD1 (6 bases). The V gene lost 0 bases and the J gene lost 2 bases, with 7 bases spanning the gap. This CDR3 has 14 residues. CDR1 and CDR2 from the germline V gene are MNHEY and SMNVEV (reference sequence).

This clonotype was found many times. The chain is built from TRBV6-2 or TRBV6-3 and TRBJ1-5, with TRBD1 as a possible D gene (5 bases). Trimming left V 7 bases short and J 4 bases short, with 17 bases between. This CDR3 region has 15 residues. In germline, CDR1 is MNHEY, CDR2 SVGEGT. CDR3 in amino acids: CASTGVRYRNQPQHF. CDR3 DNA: TGTGCCAGCACGGGGGTTCGCTACCGAAATCAGCCCCAGCATTTT.

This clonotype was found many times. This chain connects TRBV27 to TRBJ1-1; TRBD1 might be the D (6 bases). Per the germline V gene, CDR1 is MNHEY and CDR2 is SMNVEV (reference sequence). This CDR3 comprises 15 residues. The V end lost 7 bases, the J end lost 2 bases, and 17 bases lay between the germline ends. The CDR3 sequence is CASKGPRTVNTEAFF. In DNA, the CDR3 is TGTGCCAGCAAGGGGCCCCGGACAGTCAACACTGAAGCTTTCTTT.

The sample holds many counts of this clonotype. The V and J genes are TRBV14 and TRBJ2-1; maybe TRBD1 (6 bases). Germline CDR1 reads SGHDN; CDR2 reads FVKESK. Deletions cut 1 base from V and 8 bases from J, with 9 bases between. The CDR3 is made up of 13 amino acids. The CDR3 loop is CASSQVQGHEQFF. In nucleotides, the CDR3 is TGTGCCAGCAGCCAAGTACAGGGCCATGAGCAGTTCTTC.